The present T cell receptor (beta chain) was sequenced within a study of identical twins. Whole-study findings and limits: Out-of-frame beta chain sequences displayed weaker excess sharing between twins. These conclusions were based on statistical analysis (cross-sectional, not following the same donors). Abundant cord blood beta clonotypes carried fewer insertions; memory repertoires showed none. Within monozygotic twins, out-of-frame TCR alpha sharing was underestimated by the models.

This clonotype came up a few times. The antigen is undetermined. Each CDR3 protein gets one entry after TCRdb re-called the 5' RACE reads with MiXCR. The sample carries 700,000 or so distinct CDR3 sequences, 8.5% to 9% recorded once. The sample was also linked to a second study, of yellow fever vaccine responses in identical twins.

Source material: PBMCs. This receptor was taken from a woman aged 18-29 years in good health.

The chain's CDR3 is CASSLVAKGAYEQYF. CDR3 nucleotides: TGTGCCAGCAGCTTAGTGGCGAAGGGCGCCTACGAGCAGTACTTC. The genes are TRBV7-8 and TRBJ2-7, with D uncertain. The germline V and J ends were trimmed by 1 base and 2 bases, with 12 bases remaining between them. The CDR3 spans 15 residues. Germline CDR1 reads SGHVS; CDR2 reads FQNEAQ.